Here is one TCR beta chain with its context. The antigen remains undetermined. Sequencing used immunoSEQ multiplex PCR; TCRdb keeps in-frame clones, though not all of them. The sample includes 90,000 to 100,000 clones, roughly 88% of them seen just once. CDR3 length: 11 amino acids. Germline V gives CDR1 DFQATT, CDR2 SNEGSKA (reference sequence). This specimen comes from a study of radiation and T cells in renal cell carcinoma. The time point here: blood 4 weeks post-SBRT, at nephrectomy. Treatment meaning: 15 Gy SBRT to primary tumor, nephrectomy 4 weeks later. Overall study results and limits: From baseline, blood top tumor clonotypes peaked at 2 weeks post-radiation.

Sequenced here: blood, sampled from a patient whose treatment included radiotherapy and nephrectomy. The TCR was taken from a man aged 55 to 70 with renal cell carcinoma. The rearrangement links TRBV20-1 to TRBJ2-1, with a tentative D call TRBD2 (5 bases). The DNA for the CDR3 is TGCACCGCTTGGGGAGACAATGAGCAGTTCTTC. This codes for CTAWGDNEQFF.